This entry is about one T cell receptor beta chain. Its target is not known. CDR1 is MNHEY, CDR2 SMNVEV, per germline (reference sequence). Trimming pared 4 bases from V and 7 bases from J, leaving 14 bases between. The CDR3 is 14 residues long. The data originate from a study of graft-versus-host responses after intestinal transplantation. Study overall: Recipients underwent multivisceral, liver-intestinal, or isolated intestinal transplants. For around 3 years after anti-thymocyte globulin induction, all recipients took tacrolimus and steroids. Study-level findings and limits: Among recipient marrow samples, GvH clones were found; some appeared first in ileum or blood.

Profiled with immunoSEQ multiplex PCR; TCRdb holds only in-frame clones, not every one. The repertoire holds about 71,000 clones, with about 94% as singletons. The chain carries TRBV27 and TRBJ2-1; TRBD2 is a possible D gene (6 bases). The sequence derives from a human donor who received an intestinal transplant. The material sequenced was unstimulated CD8+ T cells sorted from spleen or lymph node cells, taken before intestinal transplant. The DNA for the CDR3 is TGTGCCAGCAGTTCTCGGGGGTTTGGGAATGAGCAGTTCTTC. It specifies CASSSRGFGNEQFF.